This TCR beta chain was identified during a study of blood T cell repertoires in COVID-19. Per the germline V gene, CDR1 is GTSNPN and CDR2 is SVGIG (reference sequence). The junction had 7 bases not matched to a gene; V was cut back by 2 bases and J by 4 bases. The CDR3 is 14 residues long. Sequencing was performed with immunoSEQ multiplex PCR; in TCRdb, only in-frame clones are kept and a portion is missing. The data show a few hundred thousand clones, with more than 65% seen just once and roughly 1.1% held by the top ten. The clonotype was recovered from a human donor with acute or convalescent COVID-19. The donor label of this sample is uncertain. The J gene is TRBJ1-1, the V gene TRBV30, with 7 bases fitting TRBD1. The sequencing sample was made of peripheral blood. The DNA of the CDR3 is TGTGCCTGGAGTCGACAGGGTGGTTTCACTGAAGCTTTCTTT. Residues: CAWSRQGGFTEAFF.